This TCR beta chain was recovered during a study of shared clonotypes between healthy human individuals. Study findings and constraints: Sharing of clonotypes among donors was expected to vary with sequencing depth.

This clone was found a few times. Its specificity is unknown. The CDR3 runs 15 residues. V was pared by 3 bases and J by 7 bases, with 5 bases of the junction left unmatched. Clones were read by immunoSEQ multiplex PCR, and TCRdb kept only the in-frame ones, dropping some. The sample shows about 2,500,000 clones, roughly 92% of them seen only once. The rearrangement links TRBV6-7 to TRBJ1-4, with 10 bases that match TRBD1. TRBV6-7 is labeled an ORF, and its function is uncertain. The source of this sequence is a man between 18 and 29 years old in good health. Input material: naive CD4+ T cells sorted from blood. Subset of the sample: CD45RA+ positively selected. The CDR3 bases are TGTGCCAGCAGTTATTGCCGGGACAGGGGTGAAAAACTGTTTTTT. Translation: CASSYCRDRGEKLFF.